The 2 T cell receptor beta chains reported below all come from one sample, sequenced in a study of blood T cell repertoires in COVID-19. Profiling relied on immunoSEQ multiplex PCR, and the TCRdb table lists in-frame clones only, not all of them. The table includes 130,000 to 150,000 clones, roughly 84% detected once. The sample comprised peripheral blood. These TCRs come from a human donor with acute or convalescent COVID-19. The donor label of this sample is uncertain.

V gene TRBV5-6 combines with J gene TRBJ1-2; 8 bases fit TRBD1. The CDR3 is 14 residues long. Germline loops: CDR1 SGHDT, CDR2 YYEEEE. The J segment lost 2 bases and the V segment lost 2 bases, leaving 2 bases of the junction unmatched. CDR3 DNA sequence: TGTGCCAGCAGCTTTCGGACAGGGAACTATGGCTACACCTTC. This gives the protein CASSFRTGNYGYTF.

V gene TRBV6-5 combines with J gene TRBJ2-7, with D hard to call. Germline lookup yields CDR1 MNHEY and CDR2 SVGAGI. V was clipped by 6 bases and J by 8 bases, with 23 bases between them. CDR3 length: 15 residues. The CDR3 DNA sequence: TGTGCCAGCAGGAATATCAGAGACTCTATGCTCCAGCAGTACTTC. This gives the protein CASRNIRDSMLQQYF.